Following are 20 T cell receptor beta chains from one sample sequenced in a study of lymphopenia after photon versus proton radiotherapy. The protocol was immunoSEQ multiplex PCR, while the TCRdb copy is restricted to in-frame clones and leaves out a portion. The table lists 13,000 to 15,000 clones, 65% to 85% of them singletons. The specimen comprised peripheral blood, sampled from a patient treated with photon-based radiotherapy. Receptor source: a man aged 45-65 years with gastric cancer.

The rearrangement links TRBV5-4 to TRBJ2-5; TRBD1 agrees at 7 bases. V lost 3 bases and J lost 5; bases outside the gene matches: 7. The CDR3 contains 14 residues. CDR1 and CDR2 from the germline V gene are SGHNT and YYREEE (reference sequence). The CDR3 nucleotides read TGTGCCAGCAGCTCGACAGGGTTTTCGGAGACCCAGTACTTC. Protein: CASSSTGFSETQYF. Based on the CDR3 plus reference TRBV5-4 and TRBJ2-5, the full variable domain is ETGVTQSPTHLIKTRGQQVTLRCSSQSGHNTVSWYQQALGQGPQFIFQYYREEENGRGNFPPRFSGLQFPNYSSELNVNALELDDSALYLCASSSTGFSETQYFGPGTRLLVL.

V gene TRBV9 combines with J gene TRBJ2-2, with 15 bases aligning to TRBD2. CDR1 is SGDLS and CDR2 is YYNGEE in the germline V gene. The CDR3 is 18 amino acids. V lost 3 bases to trimming and J lost 3 bases; unmatched junction nucleotides: 6. DNA for the CDR3: TGTGCCAGCAGCGCAGGACTAGCGGGGGGGCCCCACACCGGGGAGCTGTTTTTT. Amino acid sequence: CASSAGLAGGPHTGELFF.

This sequence joins TRBV11-3 and TRBJ1-1; unclear D gene. The length of the CDR3 is 13 residues. Germline lookup yields CDR1 SGHNT and CDR2 YENEEA. Trimming stripped 1 base from V and 6 bases from J, with 9 bases between. As DNA, the CDR3 is TGTGCCAGCAGCTTAGGAGGGAGCGCTGAAGCTTTCTTT. Translation gives CASSLGGSAEAFF.

This clone was observed once. The chain carries TRBV30 and TRBJ1-5; no definite D call. Germline assignment: CDR1 GTSNPN and CDR2 SVGIG (reference sequence). The CDR3 runs 12 residues. The ends were cut back, 1 base at V and 4 bases at J, with 5 bases in the middle. In nucleotides, the CDR3 is TGTGCCTGGAGTGACCCTAATCAGCCCCAGCATTTT. Its protein product is CAWSDPNQPQHF. Based on the CDR3 plus reference TRBV30 and TRBJ1-5, the full variable domain is SQTIHQWPATLVQPVGSPLSLECTVEGTSNPNLYWYRQAAGRGLQLLFYSVGIGQISSEVPQNLSASRPQDRQFILSSKKLLLSDSGFYLCAWSDPNQPQHFGDGTRLSIL.

The CDR3 loop reads CASGGTVSYEQYF. The CDR3 nucleotides are TGTGCCAGCGGAGGGACAGTCTCCTACGAGCAGTACTTC. V usage is TRBV6-7 and J usage is TRBJ2-7; TRBD1 is a possible D gene (7 bases). TRBV6-7 is an ORF, with its function uncertain. The CDR3 is 13 residues long. V was clipped by 8 bases and J by 0 bases, with 11 bases between them.

This clone was seen just once. The rearrangement links TRBV9 to TRBJ1-6, with 9 nucleotides matching TRBD1. V gave up 4 bases and J gave up 8 bases; unmatched junction bases: 10. There are 16 residues in the CDR3. The germline CDR1 and CDR2 sequences are SGDLS and YYNGEE. The CDR3 region is CASSLRGQGKDSPLHF. In nucleotides, the CDR3 is TGTGCCAGCAGCTTGCGCGGACAGGGGAAGGATTCACCCCTCCACTTT.

The rearrangement joins TRBV21-1 to TRBJ2-3; the table's D call, TRBD2, was not checked against the DNA. TRBV21-1 is classified as a pseudogene. This CDR3 contains 16 residues. The CDR3 DNA follows: TGTGCCAGCAGCAAAAGGAGGGAGGGGGGCCCAGATACGCAGTATTTT. Translating it yields CASSKRREGGPDTQYF.

The rearrangement links TRBV11-2 to TRBJ1-1, with no clear D. Germline CDR1 and CDR2: SGHAT and FQNNGV. V dropped 0 bases and J dropped 11 bases, with 13 bases sitting between them. This CDR3 has 13 amino acids. The CDR3 DNA follows: TGTGCCAGCAGCTTAGATCGCGGCCTTTGGGCTTTCTTT. It codes for CASSLDRGLWAFF.

This clone was seen a few times. V gene TRBV27 combines with J gene TRBJ2-2; D perhaps matches TRBD1 (5 bases). The V gene lost 6 bases and the J gene lost 5 bases, with 16 bases spanning the gap. This CDR3 region has 15 residues. In germline, CDR1 is MNHEY, CDR2 SMNVEV (reference sequence). The CDR3 bases are TGTGCCAGCAGAGACAGAGTCTTTTTAACCGGGGAGCTGTTTTTT. This encodes CASRDRVFLTGELFF.

The rearrangement joins TRBV19 to TRBJ2-2; 9 bases line up with TRBD1. Unmatched junction bases numbered 13, after V lost 1 base and J lost 1 base. This CDR3 region has 20 residues. CDR1 and CDR2 from the germline V gene are LNHDA and SQIVND (reference sequence). CDR3 region: CASSIGSTGGILRNTGELFF. The DNA of the CDR3 is TGTGCCAGTAGTATAGGAAGCACAGGGGGCATTTTGAGGAACACCGGGGAGCTGTTTTTT. Complete variable domain (other parts from reference TRBV19 and TRBJ2-2): DGGITQSPKYLFRKEGQNVTLSCEQNLNHDAMYWYRQDPGQGLRLIYYSQIVNDFQKGDIAEGYSVSREKKESFPLTVTSAQKNPTAFYLCASSIGSTGGILRNTGELFFGEGSRLTVL.

The chain uses TRBV7-9 and TRBJ1-1, with unresolved D. V gave up 2 bases and J gave up 1 base, with 5 bases separating them. Germline V lookup: CDR1 SEHNR, CDR2 FQNEAQ (reference sequence). This CDR3 is 13 amino acids long. CDR3 amino acids: CASSLSRNTEAFF. As DNA, the CDR3 is TGTGCCAGCAGCTTATCTAGGAACACTGAAGCTTTCTTT.

CDR3 sequence: CASSEAGSNQPQHF. CDR3 DNA: TGTGCCAGCAGTGAAGCAGGGAGCAATCAGCCCCAGCATTTT. The genes are TRBV6-1 and TRBJ1-5; D call uncertain. Germline assignment: CDR1 MNHNS and CDR2 SASEGT. Trimming cost V 0 bases and J 1 base, with 4 bases left between them. The CDR3 is 14 amino acids.

This clone was counted between two and nine times. The chain is built from TRBV6-6 and TRBJ2-3; no definite D call. The ends were cut back, 8 bases at V and 2 bases at J, with 8 bases in the middle. The V gene's germline CDR1 is MNHNY and CDR2 SVGAGI (reference sequence). The length of the CDR3 is 12 residues. The chain's CDR3 is CASGENTDTQYF. CDR3 bases: TGTGCCAGCGGGGAAAACACAGATACGCAGTATTTT.

By share, this clone counts as hyperexpanded. The CDR3 DNA follows: TGTGCCACAGCATCTAGCACAGATACGCAGTATTTT. This translates into CATASSTDTQYF. This chain joins TRBV10-3 and TRBJ2-3; D unresolved. This CDR3 is 12 amino acids long. V was pared by 10 bases and J by 0 bases, with 8 bases between. The V gene's germline CDR1 is ENHRY and CDR2 SYGVKD.

This rearrangement joins TRBV29-1 to TRBJ1-2, with D perhaps matching TRBD1 (5 bases). CDR3 size: 13 residues. The V end was cut by 1 base, the J end by 7 bases, with 13 bases between. The germline V gene encodes CDR1 SQVTM and CDR2 ANQGSEA. CDR3 residues: CSVEGGASGGYTF. The CDR3 region has the DNA TGCAGCGTTGAAGGAGGGGCTTCGGGTGGCTACACCTTC.

This clone was found a few times. CDR3 loop: CASSYSNGPYEQYF. The CDR3 bases are TGTGCCAGCAGTTACTCGAACGGGCCGTACGAGCAGTACTTC. The chain recombines TRBV6-5 with TRBJ2-7, with D unresolved. V was pared by 0 bases and J by 4 bases, with 10 bases between. The germline CDR1 and CDR2 sequences are MNHEY and SVGAGI. The CDR3 consists of 14 residues.

The DNA for the CDR3 is TGTGCCAGCAGCATAGGGGGAGCGGGCACAGATACGCAGTATTTT. Protein: CASSIGGAGTDTQYF. This chain connects TRBV7-6 to TRBJ2-3; maybe TRBD1 (6 bases). CDR1 and CDR2 from the germline V gene are SGHVS and FNYEAQ. Trimming cost V 5 bases and J 1 base, with 13 bases left between them. This CDR3 spans 15 amino acids.

This clone turned up a few times. The chain recombines TRBV7-2 with TRBJ2-3; possible D gene TRBD2, 7 bases. Per germline, CDR1 SGHTA and CDR2 FQGNSA. The V and J ends lost 1 base and 5 bases respectively, with 13 bases between them. The CDR3 is 15 residues long. Here the CDR3 DNA reads TGTGCCAGCAGCTTAGGAGGGGGGGGCGGAGATACGCAGTATTTT. Its translation: CASSLGGGGGDTQYF.

The rearrangement joins TRBV7-3 to TRBJ1-2; the D is unclear. The germline CDR1 and CDR2 sequences are SGHTA and FQGTGA. The CDR3 sequence is 13 residues long. Trimming removed 2 bases at V and 2 bases at J, with 6 bases between. Written as DNA, the CDR3 is TGTGCCAGCAGCTTAGACCCAAACTATGGCTACACCTTC. Translation gives CASSLDPNYGYTF.

This chain joins TRBV5-8 and TRBJ2-5; 8 bases fit TRBD1. The CDR3 is 15 amino acids. V trimming: 4 bases; J trimming: 4 bases; junction bases outside the gene matches: 9. Germline-derived CDR1 and CDR2 are SGHTS and YDEGEE. The CDR3: CASSPGQGARETQYF. CDR3 nucleotide sequence: TGTGCCAGCAGCCCTGGGCAGGGGGCCAGAGAGACCCAGTACTTC.